This T cell receptor (beta chain) was recorded in a study of shared clonotypes between healthy human individuals. Study as a whole: CD4 naive and memory got three plates each, CD8 naive two, CD8 memory one.

Healthy HIV-negative adults without recent acute infections or vaccinations served as donors. This table comes from immunoSEQ multiplex PCR, and its TCRdb copy is limited to in-frame clones, with some not included. The data contain a few million clones, 80% to 95% of them singletons. CDR3 length: 15 amino acids. The trim removed 1 base at V and 5 bases at J, leaving 5 bases unmatched. Per the germline V gene, CDR1 is MNHNS and CDR2 is SASEGT. The receptor's source is a man aged 18 to 29 in good health. Some clones in this sample may be carry-over from other donors' samples. The V call is TRBV6-1, the J call TRBJ2-5; TRBD1 aligns across 9 bases. Sequenced sample: naive CD4+ T cells from PBMCs. Subset reported: CD45RA+ positively selected. The CDR3 bases are TGTGCCAGCAGTGAAGTGGTGACAGGGGGGGAGACCCAGTACTTC. It is translated as CASSEVVTGGETQYF.